The present entry profiles one T cell receptor (beta chain) with its context. This sample is drawn from a study of blood T cell repertoires in COVID-19. The wider study: Samples came from the United States, Italy and Spain, spanning acute and convalescent COVID-19.

Those enrolled, adults aged 18 to 89 years, came from roughly 22 US areas. Participants were placed into cohorts based on the clinical history they reported. Among Cohort 3 donors, those recovered had two negative PCRs, clearance, or symptom resolution. The germline V and J ends were trimmed by 0 bases and 4 bases, with 9 bases remaining between them. Germline values: CDR1 SGDLS, CDR2 YYNGEE. The length of the CDR3 is 14 residues. Assay used: immunoSEQ multiplex PCR; TCRdb lists only in-frame clones, some missing. The sample has over 200,000 clones, roughly 85% seen once; the top ten hold around 20%. This clonotype was obtained from a man in his forties who had recovered from COVID-19. The specimen was PBMCs or T cells enriched from blood (not recorded which). V and J are TRBV9 and TRBJ2-3; D unresolved. In DNA form, the CDR3 reads TGTGCCAGCAGCGTAGTTTCCCCCGCAGATACGCAGTATTTT. This gives the protein CASSVVSPADTQYF.